The 3 T cell receptor beta chains reported below all come from one sample, sequenced in a study of blood T cell repertoires in COVID-19. Measured with immunoSEQ multiplex PCR; TCRdb has only the in-frame clones, and not every one. Of 80,000 to 130,000 clones in the sample, around 86% are singletons; the top ten hold roughly 2.7%. The sequencing input was PBMCs or T cells enriched from blood (not recorded which). The receptors were sampled from a woman in her 50s who had recovered from COVID-19.

The V and J genes are TRBV2 and TRBJ1-6; D perhaps matches TRBD1 (5 bases). V was shortened by 6 bases and J by 7 bases, with 13 bases between the two germline ends. The CDR3 is 14 residues long. Germline V gives CDR1 SNHLY, CDR2 FYNNEI. CDR3 DNA: TGTGCCAGCAGCATGACTGGGGGGAATTCACCCCTCCACTTT. This sequence encodes CASSMTGGNSPLHF.

CDR3 region: CASRRTSGSLRGQQYF. CDR3 in DNA: TGCGCCAGCAGGCGGACTAGCGGGAGCCTTAGGGGGCAGCAGTACTTC. This chain joins TRBV5-1 and TRBJ2-7; 13 positions match TRBD2. From germline, CDR1 is SGHRS and CDR2 YFSETQ. The CDR3 length is 16 residues. The ends lost 5 bases at V and 8 bases at J; junction bases unmatched: 13.

J is TRBJ2-7 and V is TRBV7-2, with TRBD2 matching over 7 bases. The CDR3 contains 15 residues. The germline gives CDR1 SGHTA, CDR2 FQGNSA. The trim removed 4 bases at V and 0 bases at J, leaving 6 bases unmatched. The CDR3 DNA reads as TGTGCCAGCAGCTACGTAGCGGGCAGCTCCTACGAGCAGTACTTC. Its protein is CASSYVAGSSYEQYF.